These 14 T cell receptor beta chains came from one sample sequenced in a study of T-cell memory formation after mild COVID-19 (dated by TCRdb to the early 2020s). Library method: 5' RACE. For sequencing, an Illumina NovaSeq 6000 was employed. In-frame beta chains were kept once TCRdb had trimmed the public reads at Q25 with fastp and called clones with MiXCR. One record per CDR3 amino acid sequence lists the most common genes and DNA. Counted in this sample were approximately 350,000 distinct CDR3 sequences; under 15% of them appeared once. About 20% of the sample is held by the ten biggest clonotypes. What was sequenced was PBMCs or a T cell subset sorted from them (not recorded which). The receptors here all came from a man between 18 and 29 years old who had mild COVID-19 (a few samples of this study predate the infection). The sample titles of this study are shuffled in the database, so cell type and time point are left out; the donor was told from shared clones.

The CDR3 sequence: CASSVEEGPYNEQFF. Here the CDR3 DNA reads TGTGCCAGCAGCGTAGAGGAGGGGCCCTACAATGAGCAGTTCTTC. The chain recombines TRBV9 with TRBJ2-1; D is perhaps TRBD2 (6 bases). Germline CDR1 SGDLS, CDR2 YYNGEE. The CDR3 spans 15 residues. The ends were cut back, 0 bases at V and 2 bases at J, with 9 bases in the middle.

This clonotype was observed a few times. The CDR3, as DNA: TGTGCCACCAGTGACCCCGGACGTCCACAAGAGACCCAGTACTTC. Translation: CATSDPGRPQETQYF. The chain combines TRBV24-1 with TRBJ2-5; D is unresolved. CDR1 KGHDR and CDR2 SFDVKD come from the germline V gene. CDR3 length: 15 amino acids. Trimming took 4 bases from V and 2 from J, leaving 13 bases between them.

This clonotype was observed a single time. In nucleotides, the CDR3 is TGCAGCGTTGCGTCAGGAGAGTACTATGGCTACACCTTC. Its protein product is CSVASGEYYGYTF. This chain joins TRBV29-1 and TRBJ1-2; D is unclear. The CDR3 length is 13 residues. Germline CDR1 is SQVTM and CDR2 is ANQGSEA. Trimming stripped 4 bases from V and 3 bases from J, with 12 bases between.

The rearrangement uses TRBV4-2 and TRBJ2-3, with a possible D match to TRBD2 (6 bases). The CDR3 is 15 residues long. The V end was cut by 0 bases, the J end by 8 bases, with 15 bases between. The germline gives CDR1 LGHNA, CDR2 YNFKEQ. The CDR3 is CASSQDSSRGGTQYF. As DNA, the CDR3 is TGTGCCAGCAGCCAAGACAGCTCCCGGGGAGGTACGCAGTATTTT.

The CDR3 DNA is TGTGCCAGCAGCTTAGCGCTACGGCTGGGAGGCGAAAAACTGTTTTTT. Translated, it gives CASSLALRLGGEKLFF. The rearrangement links TRBV7-9 to TRBJ1-4, with unresolved D. Germline loops: CDR1 SEHNR, CDR2 FQNEAQ (reference sequence). V dropped 0 bases and J dropped 8 bases, with 16 bases sitting between them. The CDR3 spans 16 residues.

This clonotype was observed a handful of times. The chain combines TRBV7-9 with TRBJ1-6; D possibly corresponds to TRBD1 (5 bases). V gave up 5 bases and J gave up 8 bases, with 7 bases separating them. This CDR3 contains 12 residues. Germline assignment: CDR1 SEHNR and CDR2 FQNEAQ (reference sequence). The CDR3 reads CASSRGDSPLHF. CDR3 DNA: TGTGCCAGCAGCCGGGGGGATTCACCCCTCCACTTT.

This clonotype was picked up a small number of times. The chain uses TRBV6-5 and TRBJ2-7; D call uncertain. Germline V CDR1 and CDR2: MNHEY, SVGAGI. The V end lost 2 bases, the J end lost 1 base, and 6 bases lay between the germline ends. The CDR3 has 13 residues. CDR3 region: CASSYPGSYEQYF. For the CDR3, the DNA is TGTGCCAGCAGTTACCCTGGATCCTACGAGCAGTACTTC.

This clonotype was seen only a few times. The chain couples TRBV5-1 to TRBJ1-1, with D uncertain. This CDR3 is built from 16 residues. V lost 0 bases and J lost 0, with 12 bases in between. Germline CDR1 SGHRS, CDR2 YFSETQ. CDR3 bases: TGCGCCAGCAGCTTGGGGGCAGCCTACATGAACACTGAAGCTTTCTTT. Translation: CASSLGAAYMNTEAFF.

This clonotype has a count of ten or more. The CDR3: CASSGARGGTNTEAFF. In DNA, the CDR3 is TGTGCCAGCAGTGGGGCCCGGGGGGGAACGAACACTGAAGCTTTCTTT. The J gene is TRBJ1-1, the V gene TRBV7-2; possibly TRBD1 for D (5 bases). CDR3 length: 16 amino acids. The V gene's germline CDR1 is SGHTA and CDR2 FQGNSA. V lost 6 bases to trimming and J lost 1 base, with 18 bases between them.

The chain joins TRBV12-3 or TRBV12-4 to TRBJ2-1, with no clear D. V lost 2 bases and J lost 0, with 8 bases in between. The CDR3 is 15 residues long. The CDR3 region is CASSLWTSSYNEQFF. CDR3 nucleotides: TGTGCCAGCAGTTTATGGACCAGCTCCTACAATGAGCAGTTCTTC.

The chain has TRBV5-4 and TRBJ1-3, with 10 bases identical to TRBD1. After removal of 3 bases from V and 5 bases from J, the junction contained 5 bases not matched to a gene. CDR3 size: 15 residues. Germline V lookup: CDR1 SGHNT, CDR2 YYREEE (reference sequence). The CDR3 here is CASSSPGQGRNTIYF. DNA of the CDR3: TGTGCCAGCAGCTCTCCGGGACAGGGGCGAAACACCATATATTTT.

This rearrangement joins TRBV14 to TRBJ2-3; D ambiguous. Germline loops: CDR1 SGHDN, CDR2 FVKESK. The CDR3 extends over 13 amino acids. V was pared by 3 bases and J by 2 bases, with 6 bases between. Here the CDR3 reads CASSQFDTDTQYF. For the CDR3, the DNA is TGTGCCAGCAGCCAGTTTGACACAGATACGCAGTATTTT. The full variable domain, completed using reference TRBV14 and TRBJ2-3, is EAGVTQFPSHSVIEKGQTVTLRCDPISGHDNLYWYRRVMGKEIKFLLHFVKESKQDESGMPNNRFLAERTGGTYSTLKVQPAELEDSGVYFCASSQFDTDTQYFGPGTRLTVL.

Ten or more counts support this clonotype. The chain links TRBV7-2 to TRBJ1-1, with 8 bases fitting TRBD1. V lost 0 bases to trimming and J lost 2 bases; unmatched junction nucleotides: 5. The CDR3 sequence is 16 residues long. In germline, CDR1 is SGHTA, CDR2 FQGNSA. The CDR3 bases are TGTGCCAGCAGCTTAGCGAGGGGGACAGGTAACACTGAAGCTTTCTTT. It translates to CASSLARGTGNTEAFF.

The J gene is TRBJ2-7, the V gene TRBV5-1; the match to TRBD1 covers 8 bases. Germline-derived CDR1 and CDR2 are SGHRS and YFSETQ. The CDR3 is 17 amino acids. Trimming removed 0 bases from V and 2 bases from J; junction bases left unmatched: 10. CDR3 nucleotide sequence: TGCGCCAGCAGCTTGGGTCCGGGACAGGAGACCCCCTACGAGCAGTACGTC. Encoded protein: CASSLGPGQETPYEQYV.